Sequencing of this TCR beta chain was carried out in a study of cytomegalovirus exposure and HLA in healthy donors. Study-level results: The authors later linked a missense DCLRE1C variant to TCR beta V- and J-gene trimming. Further analysis was carried out later, and it showed several of the most significant clusters appearing linked to common viral pathogens. In a later analysis, productive TCRs from donors in an Asian-associated ancestry cluster reportedly carried fewer N-insertions than the cohort mean. For cytomegalovirus status, the classifier reportedly gave diagnoses with high specificity and sensitivity.

Notes on this clone: Its target is unknown.

V was pared by 7 bases and J by 4 bases, with 2 bases of the junction left unmatched. CDR3 length equals 13 residues. Germline lookup yields CDR1 MNHEY and CDR2 SVGAGI. This PCR relied on a set of 60 Vbeta primers and 13 Jbeta primers. The assay was immunoSEQ multiplex PCR, and TCRdb's table has in-frame clones only and misses some. The specimen's table records under 130,000 clones. The receptor was isolated from a man between 40 and 49 years old in good health and CMV-seronegative. The rearrangement joins TRBV6-5 to TRBJ2-1, with 9 bases aligning to TRBD1. Sequenced sample: PBMCs. CDR3 region: CASTGQGYNEQFF. In nucleotides, the CDR3 is TGTGCCAGCACCGGACAGGGGTACAATGAGCAGTTCTTC.